These 28 T cell receptor beta chains came from one sample sequenced in a study of post-analysis software for immune sequencing data (dated by TCRdb to the mid-2010s). These receptors are not linked to any known antigen. The library was obtained by PCR. For sequencing, an Illumina HiSeq 2500 was employed. Unique molecular identifiers were incorporated into TCR beta cDNA libraries to reduce PCR and sequencing biases. The raw public reads went through TCRdb reprocessing: fastp at Q25, MiXCR clone calling, in-frame beta chains kept. Rows with one shared CDR3 protein collapse into an entry with the most common genes and DNA. Here the sample has 650,000 to 850,000 distinct CDR3 sequences; roughly 58% occur a single time. Jointly, the top ten make up approximately 4.3% of the sample. What the authors observed across the whole study: Four or five TRBV segments, including TRBV5-6, TRBV5-1 and TRBV20-1, were significantly more frequent in patients than controls.

The material sequenced was blood. The receptor source for this set is a girl aged 10-17 years with multiple sclerosis.

The chain recombines TRBV18 with TRBJ2-5; D is uncertain. This CDR3 has 12 amino acids. Per germline, CDR1 KGHSH and CDR2 LQKENI. Trimming removed 10 bases from V and 1 base from J, with 10 bases in between. CDR3 in DNA: TGTGCCACCGGCTCGATCCAAGAGACCCAGTACTTC. It encodes CATGSIQETQYF.

V and J are TRBV30 and TRBJ1-2; 8 bases match TRBD1. With 1 base clipped from V and 6 bases from J, the junction kept 13 bases outside the gene matches. The length of the CDR3 is 16 residues. CDR1 and CDR2 from the germline V gene are GTSNPN and SVGIG (reference sequence). CDR3 in amino acids: CAWSAGTGFLSDGYTF. The CDR3 region has the DNA TGTGCCTGGAGTGCCGGGACAGGCTTCTTGAGTGATGGCTACACCTTC.

V usage is TRBV18 and J usage is TRBJ2-7; D gene unclear. The CDR3 runs 13 residues. With 0 bases removed from V and 3 bases from J, the gap between germline ends came to 6 bases. Germline CDR1 is KGHSH and CDR2 is LQKENI. CDR3 nucleotides: TGTGCCAGCTCACCACCGCCCTTCTACGAGCAGTACTTC. Translated, it gives CASSPPPFYEQYF.

This clonotype has a handful of counts. The chain combines TRBV7-2 with TRBJ2-5; D unresolved. The germline CDR1 and CDR2 sequences are SGHTA and FQGNSA. The V and J ends lost 4 bases and 4 bases respectively, with 13 bases between them. The CDR3 is 14 amino acids. CDR3 region: CASSSRKSGETQYF. CDR3 in DNA: TGTGCCAGCAGCTCTCGAAAATCGGGAGAGACCCAGTACTTC. The full variable domain, in which reference TRBV7-2 and TRBJ2-5 provide the parts outside the CDR3, is GAGVSQSPSNKVTEKGKDVELRCDPISGHTALYWYRQSLGQGLEFLIYFQGNSAPDKSGLPSDRFSAERTGGSVSTLTIQRTQQEDSAVYLCASSSRKSGETQYFGPGTRLLVL.

This clonotype was found a few times. The chain carries TRBV27 and TRBJ2-7; D is possibly TRBD1 (6 bases). The CDR3 has 14 amino acids. Trimming shortened V by 4 bases and J by 4 bases, and 14 bases separated the two germline ends. The V gene's germline CDR1 is MNHEY and CDR2 SMNVEV (reference sequence). The CDR3 nucleotides are TGTGCCAGCAGTTCACCGGGACATTTGTACGAGCAGTACTTC. Amino acids: CASSSPGHLYEQYF.

The chain is built from TRBV12-3 or TRBV12-4 and TRBJ1-2; TRBD1 is a possible D gene (6 bases). The V end was cut by 6 bases, the J end by 4 bases, with 15 bases between. The CDR3 covers 14 residues. DNA for the CDR3: TGTGCCAGCAGGGATAGACAGGTCCCCTATGGCTACACCTTC. It encodes CASRDRQVPYGYTF.

This clonotype was observed a handful of times. V and J are TRBV20-1 and TRBJ2-3; 9 positions agree with TRBD1. Germline V CDR1 and CDR2: DFQATT, SNEGSKA (reference sequence). This CDR3 comprises 16 residues. V gave up 2 bases and J gave up 3 bases; unmatched junction bases: 9. CDR3 in DNA: TGCAGTGCTAGAAAATCCGACAGGGGGAAGACAGATACGCAGTATTTT. This encodes CSARKSDRGKTDTQYF.

The chain uses TRBV5-6 and TRBJ1-2, with no clear D. Between the trimmed V and J ends, which lost 1 base and 6 bases, there was a span of 7 bases. The CDR3 is 12 residues long. CDR1 is SGHDT, CDR2 YYEEEE, per germline. The CDR3 is CASSLFRDGYTF. CDR3 coding DNA: TGTGCCAGCAGCTTGTTCAGAGATGGCTACACCTTC.

Here the CDR3 DNA reads TGTGCCAGCAAGACAGGGCCAGATACGCAGTATTTT. Protein: CASKTGPDTQYF. The rearrangement links TRBV2 to TRBJ2-3; 7 nucleotides match TRBD1. Germline loops: CDR1 SNHLY, CDR2 FYNNEI. Trimming at V came to 7 bases and at J to 4 bases, leaving 2 bases not matched to a gene. The CDR3 spans 12 residues.

In regard to this clonotype: Mismatch with germline at one junction end may stem from a read error. The gene calls are TRBV27 and TRBJ2-1; either TRBD1 or TRBD2 may fit D (6 bases each). Looked up from germline, CDR1 is MNHEY and CDR2 is SMNVEV (reference sequence). There are 13 residues in the CDR3. CDR3 protein: CASKRGAYNERFF. The CDR3 nucleotides read TGTGCCAGCAAGAGGGGGGCCTACAATGAGCGGTTCTTC.

J is TRBJ2-3 and V is TRBV20-1; 7 bases are a match to TRBD1. V dropped 4 bases and J dropped 4; count of bases not matched to a gene: 8. CDR3 length equals 14 residues. The germline V gene has CDR1 DFQATT and CDR2 SNEGSKA (reference sequence). CDR3 sequence reads: CSANDRVLADTQYF. The CDR3 region has the DNA TGCAGTGCTAACGACAGGGTTCTCGCAGATACGCAGTATTTT.

This clonotype was seen more than once but under ten times. The genes are TRBV7-3 and TRBJ1-2; TRBD1 agrees at 11 bases. The CDR3 is made up of 14 amino acids. Trimming removed 5 bases from V and 4 bases from J; junction bases left unmatched: 3. Germline V gene lookup returns CDR1 SGHTA and CDR2 FQGTGA. CDR3 loop: CASSPGQGAYGYTF. CDR3 DNA: TGTGCCAGCAGCCCCGGACAGGGGGCCTATGGCTACACCTTC.

V is TRBV29-1 and J is TRBJ1-4; 8 bases match TRBD1. The CDR3 spans 14 residues. Germline V lookup: CDR1 SQVTM, CDR2 ANQGSEA. V trimming: 4 bases; J trimming: 4 bases; junction bases outside the gene matches: 5. CDR3 nucleotide sequence: TGCAGCGTTGGGCAGGGGGCGAATAATGAAAAACTGTTTTTT. Its protein is CSVGQGANNEKLFF.

This clonotype was detected once. One junction end disagrees with the germline gene, perhaps due to a read error. The gene calls are TRBV27 and TRBJ1-2; D is unresolved. The germline V gene has CDR1 MNHEY and CDR2 SMNVEV (reference sequence). This CDR3 region has 14 residues. CDR3 nucleotides: TGTGCCGGCAGTTCGATTGGGAACAACTATGGCTACACCTTC. Translating it yields CAGSSIGNNYGYTF.

This rearrangement joins TRBV12-3 or TRBV12-4 to TRBJ2-1, with 7 nucleotides matching TRBD2. Trimming cost V 3 bases and J 5 bases; bases outside gene matches: 13. This CDR3 has 17 amino acids. The CDR3 region is CASSFQLWGEGNNEQFF. CDR3 sequence (DNA): TGTGCCAGCAGTTTCCAGCTTTGGGGGGAGGGAAACAATGAGCAGTTCTTC.

This chain joins TRBV10-2 and TRBJ2-7; D gene ambiguous. V was clipped by 8 bases and J by 1 base, with 18 bases between them. The CDR3 length is 15 residues. From germline, CDR1 is WSHSY and CDR2 SAAADI. The CDR3 DNA follows: TGCGCCAGCCTCCTACTTGCGGACGGGTCCTACGAGCAGTACTTC. Protein: CASLLLADGSYEQYF.

The CDR3 spells CASSRSGGASSYNEQFF. CDR3 bases: TGCGCCAGCAGTCGTAGCGGGGGGGCAAGCTCCTACAATGAGCAGTTCTTC. The chain uses TRBV4-1 and TRBJ2-1; 11 bases align to TRBD2. J was trimmed by 0 bases and V by 6 bases; bases with no gene match: 7. CDR1 is MGHRA and CDR2 is YSYEKL in the germline V gene. The CDR3 is 17 amino acids.

This clonotype was found a few times. The chain's CDR3 is CASSITGFSTLGYTF. The CDR3 coding sequence is TGTGCCAGCAGCATCACAGGGTTCTCAACGTTAGGCTACACCTTC. The rearrangement uses TRBV7-9 and TRBJ1-2, with a weak D call TRBD1 (6 bases). Trimming pared 5 bases from V and 8 bases from J, leaving 21 bases between. The CDR3 runs 15 residues. The V gene's germline CDR1 is SEHNR and CDR2 FQNEAQ (reference sequence).

This chain uses TRBV11-2 with TRBJ2-3; a weak D match, TRBD2 (6 bases). Trimming removed 0 bases at V and 5 bases at J, with 24 bases between. In germline, CDR1 is SGHAT, CDR2 FQNNGV. The CDR3 totals 19 residues. CDR3 coding DNA: TGTGCCAGCAGCTTAGACTTTGGTGGGAGGCCCGGAAGAGGAGATACGCAGTATTTT. This sequence encodes CASSLDFGGRPGRGDTQYF. The complete variable domain, with remaining parts taken from reference TRBV11-2 and TRBJ2-3, reads EAGVAQSPRYKIIEKRQSVAFWCNPISGHATLYWYQQILGQGPKLLIQFQNNGVVDDSQLPKDRFSAERLKGVDSTLKIQPAKLEDSAVYLCASSLDFGGRPGRGDTQYFGPGTRLTVL.

The V call is TRBV20-1, the J call TRBJ2-1; 11 bases fit TRBD2. V lost 5 bases, J lost 7 bases, and 7 bases stayed unmatched. The length of the CDR3 is 14 residues. CDR1 is DFQATT, CDR2 SNEGSKA, per germline (reference sequence). The CDR3 protein is CSAPLAGAANEQFF. The CDR3 DNA reads TGCAGTGCTCCACTAGCGGGAGCCGCTAATGAGCAGTTCTTC.

This clonotype has only a few counts. The chain couples TRBV30 to TRBJ2-7, with 8 bases fitting TRBD2. The germline gives CDR1 GTSNPN, CDR2 SVGIG (reference sequence). The CDR3 contains 16 residues. Trimming cost V 0 bases and J 4 bases; bases outside gene matches: 11. In DNA form, the CDR3 reads TGTGCCTGGAGTGTAACAGGGAGCGGGAGAAGATACGAGCAGTACTTC. Translated, it gives CAWSVTGSGRRYEQYF.

The rearrangement uses TRBV21-1 and TRBJ2-1; TRBD2 is the table's D call, not checked against the DNA. TRBV21-1 is a pseudogene locus. This CDR3 is built from 14 residues. The CDR3 region is CARRLAGYYNEQFF. The CDR3 DNA reads TGTGCCAGGAGACTAGCGGGATACTACAATGAGCAGTTCTTC.

This clonotype has just a few counts. The gene calls are TRBV7-8 and TRBJ2-1, with D possibly TRBD1 on 6 matching bases. CDR1 is SGHVS, CDR2 FQNEAQ, per germline. The CDR3 sequence is 14 residues long. The germline V and J ends were trimmed by 8 bases and 5 bases, with 16 bases remaining between them. This CDR3 reads CASEGTWGDNEQFF. As DNA, the CDR3 is TGTGCCAGCGAGGGGACATGGGGCGACAATGAGCAGTTCTTC.

The V gene is TRBV5-1, the J gene TRBJ2-6; D is ambiguous. From germline, CDR1 is SGHRS and CDR2 YFSETQ. V lost 0 bases and J 2 bases, leaving 3 bases between the germline ends. CDR3 size: 14 residues. This CDR3 is CASSLDAGANVLTF. The CDR3 DNA reads as TGCGCCAGCAGCTTGGATGCTGGGGCCAACGTCCTGACTTTC.

The rearrangement joins TRBV20-1 to TRBJ2-3; possibly TRBD2 for D (6 bases). Between the trimmed V and J ends, which lost 0 bases and 5 bases, there was a span of 12 bases. Germline loops: CDR1 DFQATT, CDR2 SNEGSKA (reference sequence). There are 14 residues in the CDR3. The CDR3 loop reads CSARDLGGLDTQYF. DNA for the CDR3: TGCAGTGCTAGAGATCTCGGAGGGTTAGATACGCAGTATTTT.

This clonotype came up once. The chain is built from TRBV3-1 and TRBJ1-1; no definite D call. V shed 8 bases and J shed 3 bases, with 19 bases lying between them. In germline, CDR1 is LGHDT, CDR2 YNNKEL (reference sequence). This CDR3 is built from 15 residues. As DNA, the CDR3 is TGTGCCAGCCGCCCCCTCACCGCAGATCACACTGAAGCTTTCTTT. Amino acids: CASRPLTADHTEAFF.

This clonotype was recorded a few times. V usage is TRBV7-9 and J usage is TRBJ2-7; TRBD2 matches at 14 bases. CDR1 is SEHNR and CDR2 is FQNEAQ in the germline V gene (reference sequence). There are 18 residues in the CDR3. The junction had 11 bases not matched to a gene; V was cut back by 5 bases and J by 2 bases. The CDR3 loop reads CASSQIPGLAGETYEQYF. Written as DNA, the CDR3 is TGTGCCAGCAGCCAAATCCCGGGACTAGCGGGAGAGACCTACGAGCAGTACTTC.

This clonotype was detected only a few times. The chain links TRBV5-1 to TRBJ2-3; TRBD2 agrees at 9 bases. The germline V gene encodes CDR1 SGHRS and CDR2 YFSETQ. Trimming removed 4 bases from V and 4 bases from J; junction bases left unmatched: 7. This CDR3 has 15 amino acids. The CDR3 bases are TGCGCCAGCAGCCAACCGGGACTAGCCCCAGATACGCAGTATTTT. Translating gives CASSQPGLAPDTQYF. Based on the CDR3 plus reference TRBV5-1 and TRBJ2-3, the full variable domain is KAGVTQTPRYLIKTRGQQVTLSCSPISGHRSVSWYQQTPGQGLQFLFEYFSETQRNKGNFPGRFSGRQFSNSRSEMNVSTLELGDSALYLCASSQPGLAPDTQYFGPGTRLTVL.